A single sample is the source of the 30 T cell receptor beta chains below, sequenced in a study of T-cell memory formation after mild COVID-19 (dated by TCRdb to the early 2020s). The library was generated by 5' RACE. This sample was sequenced with an Illumina NovaSeq 6000. TCRdb reprocessed the public reads (quality trimming at Q25 with fastp, clone calling with MiXCR) and kept in-frame beta chains. Identical CDR3 protein sequences are pooled into one entry, listed with their most common genes and DNA. The sample table lists approximately 300,000 distinct CDR3 sequences, around 15% of them with a count of one. The ten most abundant clones make up around 23% of the sample. The sample was PBMCs or a T cell subset sorted from them (not recorded which). The receptors derive from a man younger than 35 who had mild COVID-19 (a few samples of this study predate the infection). The sample titles of this study are shuffled in the database, so cell type and time point are left out; the donor was told from shared clones.

This clonotype appeared a few times. The chain couples TRBV4-3 to TRBJ1-4; no reliable D call. The CDR3 sequence is 16 residues long. Per germline, CDR1 LGHNA and CDR2 YSLEER. V was shortened by 3 bases and J by 3 bases, with 14 bases between the two germline ends. CDR3 sequence reads: CASSQIIGSSNEKLFF. The CDR3 coding sequence is TGCGCCAGCAGCCAGATCATCGGGAGTTCTAATGAAAAACTGTTTTTT.

This clonotype was detected only a few times. The CDR3 sequence: CASSPGDVQFGQYF. DNA of the CDR3: TGCGCCAGCAGCCCCGGGGACGTCCAATTTGGGCAGTACTTC. The chain couples TRBV5-1 to TRBJ2-7; either TRBD1 or TRBD2 may supply D (5 bases each). This CDR3 comprises 14 residues. With 4 bases removed from V and 9 bases from J, the gap between germline ends came to 20 bases. Germline V gives CDR1 SGHRS, CDR2 YFSETQ.

This clonotype appeared a few times. The chain employs TRBV7-9 and TRBJ2-7, with a tentative D call TRBD2 (7 bases). V gave up 1 base and J gave up 3 bases, with 16 bases separating them. Germline V gene lookup returns CDR1 SEHNR and CDR2 FQNEAQ (reference sequence). The CDR3 contains 16 residues. The CDR3, as DNA: TGTGCCAGCAGCTTAGTTTCCAGGGAGGGACACTACGAGCAGTACGTC. This gives the protein CASSLVSREGHYEQYV.

This clonotype was detected only a few times. DNA of the CDR3: TGCGCCAGCAGCACCTGGCGTAGCGGGGTAAATGAGCAGTTCTTC. Protein product: CASSTWRSGVNEQFF. The genes are TRBV5-1 and TRBJ2-1, with TRBD2 matching 8 bases. This CDR3 has 15 amino acids. J lost 7 bases, V lost 4 bases, and 10 bases had no gene match. CDR1 SGHRS and CDR2 YFSETQ come from the germline V gene.

The table lists this clonotype with many counts. CDR3 region: CASSQMTGDDEQFF. The CDR3 DNA is TGCGCCAGCAGCCAGATGACAGGGGACGATGAGCAGTTCTTC. This chain links TRBV5-1 with TRBJ2-1; 8 bases fit TRBD1. Germline V gene lookup returns CDR1 SGHRS and CDR2 YFSETQ. Trimming cost V 4 bases and J 8 bases; bases outside gene matches: 8. The CDR3 runs to 14 residues.

This clonotype was recorded many times. The chain joins TRBV7-3 to TRBJ2-7, with 11 bases that match TRBD2. The junction had 8 bases not matched to a gene; V was cut back by 4 bases and J by 0 bases. Germline CDR1 is SGHTA and CDR2 is FQGTGA. The CDR3 is 17 residues long. The CDR3 loop reads CASSSRLAGRSSYEQYF. The DNA of the CDR3 is TGTGCCAGCAGCTCCCGACTAGCGGGGCGAAGCTCCTACGAGCAGTACTTC.

This clonotype appeared a few times. The V gene is TRBV7-2, the J gene TRBJ1-6; no firm D call. This CDR3 spans 15 amino acids. Trimming removed 7 bases from V and 5 bases from J, with 15 bases in between. Germline assignment: CDR1 SGHTA and CDR2 FQGNSA. The CDR3 coding sequence is TGTGCCAGCACTCGGAGGGCAGTTGATAATTCACCCCTCCACTTT. Translation gives CASTRRAVDNSPLHF. Variable domain in full (rest from reference TRBV7-2 and TRBJ1-6): GAGVSQSPSNKVTEKGKDVELRCDPISGHTALYWYRQSLGQGLEFLIYFQGNSAPDKSGLPSDRFSAERTGGSVSTLTIQRTQQEDSAVYLCASTRRAVDNSPLHFGNGTRLTVT.

This clonotype was counted many times. The V gene is TRBV7-2, the J gene TRBJ2-5, with 7 nucleotides matching TRBD2. With 8 bases clipped from V and 3 bases from J, the junction kept 9 bases outside the gene matches. This CDR3 is built from 14 residues. Germline V gene lookup returns CDR1 SGHTA and CDR2 FQGNSA. CDR3 loop: CASSGGGLEETQYF. CDR3 in DNA: TGTGCCAGCTCAGGAGGAGGACTAGAAGAGACCCAGTACTTC. Supplemented by reference TRBV7-2 and TRBJ2-5, the full variable domain reads GAGVSQSPSNKVTEKGKDVELRCDPISGHTALYWYRQSLGQGLEFLIYFQGNSAPDKSGLPSDRFSAERTGGSVSTLTIQRTQQEDSAVYLCASSGGGLEETQYFGPGTRLLVL.

V gene TRBV3-1 combines with J gene TRBJ2-7, with TRBD2 matching 7 bases. Germline trimming cut 1 base from V and 3 bases from J; bases unmatched to any gene: 0. Germline loops: CDR1 LGHDT, CDR2 YNNKEL (reference sequence). The CDR3 length is 13 residues. The CDR3 sequence is CASSQASGYEQYF. DNA of the CDR3: TGTGCCAGCAGCCAAGCTAGCGGCTACGAGCAGTACTTC.

Only a few counts were recorded for this clonotype. The CDR3 DNA is TGTGCCAGCACGACTACTCAAGAGACCCAGTACTTC. Residues: CASTTTQETQYF. V usage is TRBV2 and J usage is TRBJ2-5; the D gene is possibly TRBD2 (5 bases). The CDR3 loop spans 12 amino acids. With 7 bases removed from V and 2 bases from J, the gap between germline ends came to 8 bases. Germline CDR1 and CDR2: SNHLY and FYNNEI.

This clonotype was seen a handful of times. The rearrangement joins TRBV6-2 or TRBV6-3 to TRBJ2-1, with 7 bases identical to TRBD1. Unmatched junction bases numbered 16, after V lost 7 bases and J lost 10 bases. Germline lookup yields CDR1 MNHEY and CDR2 SVGEGT. The CDR3 runs 15 residues. The CDR3 region has the DNA TGTGCCAGCACGCGCCGCGGACAGGCCACAAGGGAGCAGTTCTTC. Its protein product is CASTRRGQATREQFF.

The rearrangement uses TRBV7-3 and TRBJ2-3; D ambiguous. The CDR3 length is 14 residues. The V and J ends lost 1 base and 3 bases respectively, with 8 bases between them. The V gene's germline CDR1 is SGHTA and CDR2 FQGTGA. CDR3 in DNA: TGTGCCAGCAGCTTAATGGCTACTACAGATACGCAGTATTTT. The encoded protein is CASSLMATTDTQYF.

In its sample, this clonotype was seen many times. The chain carries TRBV4-3 and TRBJ1-1; D unclear. V shed 0 bases and J shed 0 bases, with 5 bases lying between them. This CDR3 contains 14 residues. Germline-derived CDR1 and CDR2 are LGHNA and YSLEER. In DNA, the CDR3 is TGCGCCAGCAGCCAAGATCGAATGAACACTGAAGCTTTCTTT. Translating gives CASSQDRMNTEAFF.

This clonotype showed up just a few times. J is TRBJ1-1 and V is TRBV4-2; 7 positions agree with TRBD1. The V gene end was trimmed by 2 bases and the J gene end by 1 base; junction bases not matched to a gene: 4. CDR3 length: 15 residues. Germline CDR1 is LGHNA and CDR2 is YNFKEQ. The CDR3 here is CASSQSTGRNTEAFF. The CDR3 nucleotides read TGTGCCAGCAGCCAATCGACAGGGAGGAACACTGAAGCTTTCTTT.

The chain couples TRBV7-8 to TRBJ1-5, with no clear D. CDR1 is SGHVS and CDR2 is FQNEAQ in the germline V gene. Trimming pared 2 bases from V and 2 bases from J, leaving 10 bases between. This CDR3 is built from 15 residues. The DNA of the CDR3 is TGTGCCAGCAGCTTACGGTCCGCGGGCAATCAGCCCCAGCATTTT. Encoded protein: CASSLRSAGNQPQHF.

The rearrangement joins TRBV6-5 to TRBJ2-3; D gene uncertain. The V gene lost 5 bases and the J gene lost 1 base, with 10 bases spanning the gap. This CDR3 spans 14 amino acids. The germline V gene encodes CDR1 MNHEY and CDR2 SVGAGI. In DNA, the CDR3 is TGTGCCAGCAGTCAAAACTGGGGCACAGATACGCAGTATTTT. As protein: CASSQNWGTDTQYF.

This clonotype was recorded many times. J is TRBJ2-1 and V is TRBV6-6; D ambiguous. Trimming shortened V by 6 bases and J by 3 bases, and 6 bases separated the two germline ends. The CDR3 runs to 12 residues. CDR1 MNHNY and CDR2 SVGAGI come from the germline V gene (reference sequence). The CDR3 DNA reads as TGTGCCAGCAGCCTCGACTACAATGAGCAGTTCTTC. Its translation: CASSLDYNEQFF.

The gene calls are TRBV6-2 or TRBV6-3 and TRBJ1-5; no clear D gene. Trimming removed 0 bases from V and 3 bases from J, with 9 bases in between. Germline lookup yields CDR1 MNHEY and CDR2 SVGEGT. This CDR3 region has 15 residues. Here the CDR3 DNA reads TGTGCCAGCAGTTACTCGGGGAATACCAATCAGCCCCAGCATTTT. It encodes CASSYSGNTNQPQHF.

This clonotype appeared a few times. The chain's CDR3 is CASSWTGNNEQFF. In DNA form, the CDR3 reads TGTGCCAGCAGCTGGACAGGAAACAATGAGCAGTTCTTC. The chain links TRBV5-6 to TRBJ2-1, with 7 bases identical to TRBD1. Germline-derived CDR1 and CDR2 are SGHDT and YYEEEE. The CDR3 has 13 amino acids. V lost 3 bases, J lost 5 bases, and 2 bases stayed unmatched.

This clonotype was detected a few times. This chain joins TRBV4-2 and TRBJ2-1, with 7 bases identical to TRBD2. The trim removed 0 bases at V and 4 bases at J, leaving 3 bases unmatched. This CDR3 has 15 residues. Germline V gene lookup returns CDR1 LGHNA and CDR2 YNFKEQ. CDR3 protein: CASSQDIGGYNEQFF. For the CDR3, the DNA is TGTGCCAGCAGCCAAGATATCGGGGGGTACAATGAGCAGTTCTTC.

This clonotype appeared a few times. The rearrangement joins TRBV14 to TRBJ1-1; D is ambiguous. This CDR3 has 16 amino acids. With 0 bases removed from V and 2 bases from J, the gap between germline ends came to 13 bases. Germline CDR1 reads SGHDN; CDR2 reads FVKESK. DNA for the CDR3: TGTGCCAGCAGCCAAGATAACCGTCCCCCTAACACTGAAGCTTTCTTT. Translating gives CASSQDNRPPNTEAFF.

The gene calls are TRBV6-6 and TRBJ1-6; no reliable D call. The CDR3 length is 16 residues. Trimming removed 6 bases from V and 9 bases from J, with 21 bases in between. Germline CDR1 is MNHNY and CDR2 is SVGAGI (reference sequence). This CDR3 reads CASSHPIDHLGSPLHF. CDR3 coding DNA: TGTGCCAGCAGCCACCCTATAGACCACCTGGGTTCACCCCTCCACTTT.

This clonotype was detected a few times. J is TRBJ1-2 and V is TRBV6-5; possibly TRBD1 for D (5 bases). CDR1 and CDR2 from the germline V gene are MNHEY and SVGAGI. The CDR3 has 12 amino acids. Trimming took off 7 bases at V and 10 bases at J, with 16 bases between the two ends. CDR3 bases: TGTGCCAGCAAGGTCCTAGGCGGGGCCTACACCTTC. Translated: CASKVLGGAYTF.

This CDR3 is CASSTRGLARNEQFF. Written as DNA, the CDR3 is TGTGCCAGTAGTACCCGAGGACTAGCGCGCAATGAGCAGTTCTTC. The chain links TRBV19 to TRBJ2-1, with 9 bases identical to TRBD2. This CDR3 region has 15 residues. CDR1 is LNHDA, CDR2 SQIVND, per germline (reference sequence). V lost 4 bases to trimming and J lost 6 bases; unmatched junction nucleotides: 7.

This clonotype has a handful of counts. The DNA for the CDR3 is TGCGCCAGCCGCGCGGGACGGAGGAACACCGGGGAGCTGTTTTTT. Amino acid sequence: CASRAGRRNTGELFF. The rearrangement links TRBV5-1 to TRBJ2-2, with a weak D call TRBD2 (6 bases). The germline CDR1 and CDR2 sequences are SGHRS and YFSETQ. The CDR3 loop spans 15 amino acids. The ends were cut back, 7 bases at V and 1 base at J, with 14 bases in the middle.

This clonotype appeared a few times. V is TRBV7-9 and J is TRBJ2-4; 8 bases line up with TRBD2. There are 15 residues in the CDR3. From germline, CDR1 is SEHNR and CDR2 FQNEAQ (reference sequence). V was clipped by 4 bases and J by 4 bases; unmatched bases: 6. The CDR3 spells CASSSPGLEKNIQYF. CDR3 bases: TGTGCCAGCAGCTCGCCGGGACTAGAAAAAAACATTCAGTACTTC.

This sequence joins TRBV4-3 and TRBJ2-3; D is perhaps TRBD2 (6 bases). This CDR3 spans 18 amino acids. Germline V gene sequence: CDR1 LGHNA, CDR2 YSLEER. Trimming took off 0 bases at V and 1 base at J, with 17 bases between the two ends. The CDR3 sequence: CASSQEYFGGRGTDTQYF. The CDR3 nucleotides are TGCGCCAGCAGCCAAGAATACTTCGGAGGGAGAGGCACAGATACGCAGTATTTT.

This clonotype was counted between two and nine times. The chain combines TRBV5-1 with TRBJ2-7; possibly TRBD2 for D (6 bases). CDR1 is SGHRS, CDR2 YFSETQ, per germline. The CDR3 is 15 amino acids. With 0 bases removed from V and 2 bases from J, the gap between germline ends came to 12 bases. CDR3 sequence (DNA): TGCGCCAGCAGCTTGGAGGCGCGGGGAACCTACGAGCAGTACTTC. Protein sequence: CASSLEARGTYEQYF. The full variable domain, with the rest looked up from reference TRBV5-1 and TRBJ2-7, is KAGVTQTPRYLIKTRGQQVTLSCSPISGHRSVSWYQQTPGQGLQFLFEYFSETQRNKGNFPGRFSGRQFSNSRSEMNVSTLELGDSALYLCASSLEARGTYEQYFGPGTRLTVT.

The chain links TRBV6-5 to TRBJ1-3; D not certain. Germline V gives CDR1 MNHEY, CDR2 SVGAGI. With 0 bases removed from V and 7 bases from J, the gap between germline ends came to 10 bases. This CDR3 comprises 14 residues. CDR3 sequence reads: CASSYSSEGNTIYF. The CDR3, as DNA: TGTGCCAGCAGTTACTCGTCCGAAGGGAACACCATATATTTT.

This clonotype was seen a few times. The chain has TRBV5-1 and TRBJ2-1, with a possible D match to TRBD1 (5 bases). The CDR3 is 15 amino acids. V lost 1 base, J lost 4 bases, and 12 bases lay in between. Germline V gene sequence: CDR1 SGHRS, CDR2 YFSETQ. The CDR3, as DNA: TGCGCCAGCAGCTTGTACCAGGGTTCATACAATGAGCAGTTCTTC. Amino acid sequence: CASSLYQGSYNEQFF.